This T cell receptor beta chain derives from a study of blood T cell repertoires in COVID-19. Background on the study: The United States, Italy and Spain were the sources of the acute and convalescent COVID-19 samples. The cDNA or gDNA used as material had been derived from T cells, B-cell-depleted T cells, or PBMCs.

Germline lookup yields CDR1 SGHNT and CDR2 YYREEE (reference sequence). The length of the CDR3 is 12 residues. Trimming cost V 0 bases and J 8 bases, with 6 bases left between them. Original data processing: Reference gene primer amplification gave nucleated cell count estimates. Sequenced by immunoSEQ multiplex PCR; TCRdb stores in-frame clones only, minus some. V and J calls plus clone size are reproduced from that table; the DNA served to infer D and trimming. This table holds more than 75,000 clones, just over 85% found once. Sequencing was carried out using peripheral blood. This clonotype originated in a woman older than 75 with acute or convalescent COVID-19. J is TRBJ2-1 and V is TRBV5-4, with D uncertain. The CDR3 here is CASSLAGYEQFF. DNA of the CDR3: TGTGCCAGCAGCTTGGCCGGTTATGAGCAGTTCTTC.